Shown below are 26 T cell receptor beta chains from a single sample sequenced in a study of blood T cell repertoires in COVID-19. Clones were read by immunoSEQ multiplex PCR, and TCRdb kept only the in-frame ones, dropping some. Here the sample spans approximately 270,000 clones, roughly 88% being singletons. The sample comprised peripheral blood. Receptors were obtained from a woman in her 70s with acute or convalescent COVID-19.

V gene TRBV6-4 combines with J gene TRBJ2-3, with D perhaps TRBD1 (6 bases). Germline V gene sequence: CDR1 MRHNA, CDR2 SNTAGT. The CDR3 spans 12 residues. Trimming took 10 bases from V and 2 from J, leaving 10 bases between them. The CDR3 sequence: CANRQATDTQYF. CDR3 bases: TGTGCCAACAGACAGGCCACAGATACGCAGTATTTT.

This clone was recorded only once. J is TRBJ1-2 and V is TRBV15; TRBD1 agrees at 7 bases. Trimming cost V 0 bases and J 8 bases; bases outside gene matches: 12. The CDR3 is 16 amino acids. Per germline, CDR1 LNHNV and CDR2 YYDKDF (reference sequence). The CDR3 loop reads CATSRDLRGTVSGYTF. In nucleotides, the CDR3 is TGTGCCACCAGCAGAGATCTAAGAGGGACAGTCAGCGGCTACACCTTC. Looking up the rest from reference TRBV15 and TRBJ1-2 gives the full variable domain: DAMVIQNPRYQVTQFGKPVTLSCSQTLNHNVMYWYQQKSSQAPKLLFHYYDKDFNNEADTPDNFQSRRPNTSFCFLDIRSPGLGDTAMYLCATSRDLRGTVSGYTFGSGTRLTVV.

The V and J genes are TRBV4-1 and TRBJ2-1; 9 bases align to TRBD1. From germline, CDR1 is MGHRA and CDR2 YSYEKL. J lost 10 bases, V lost 0 bases, and 10 bases had no gene match. The CDR3 is 16 amino acids. CDR3 amino acids: CASSQDLQGAGREQFF. The CDR3 nucleotides are TGCGCCAGCAGCCAAGATCTACAGGGGGCCGGGCGGGAGCAGTTCTTC.

CDR3 bases: TGTGCCAGCAGCAACGGACAGGGGTTGGGTCAGCCCCAGCATTTT. Protein product: CASSNGQGLGQPQHF. The J gene is TRBJ1-5, the V gene TRBV6-5; 9 positions agree with TRBD1. CDR3 length equals 15 residues. Losses at the gene ends were 6 bases for V and 6 bases for J; bases not matched to a gene: 9. CDR1 and CDR2 from the germline V gene are MNHEY and SVGAGI.

The chain couples TRBV6-1 to TRBJ1-1, with a tentative D call TRBD1 (6 bases). V lost 4 bases and J lost 1, with 16 bases in between. The CDR3 totals 16 residues. Per the germline V gene, CDR1 is MNHNS and CDR2 is SASEGT. The CDR3 is CASSGGPLRWNTEAFF. For the CDR3, the DNA is TGTGCCAGCAGTGGGGGGCCCCTAAGGTGGAACACTGAAGCTTTCTTT.

J is TRBJ2-5 and V is TRBV5-6, with a tentative D call TRBD2 (5 bases). CDR1 and CDR2 (germline): SGHDT, YYEEEE. The V end lost 3 bases, the J end lost 2 bases, and 14 bases lay between the germline ends. The CDR3 has 15 residues. CDR3 loop: CASSSRTASQETQYF. CDR3 nucleotides: TGTGCCAGCAGCTCCCGGACTGCATCTCAAGAGACCCAGTACTTC.

The rearrangement uses TRBV6-5 and TRBJ2-7; 9 bases are shared with TRBD1. The CDR3 has 14 residues. The V segment lost 6 bases and the J segment 2 bases; nucleotides outside the gene matches: 5. Germline values: CDR1 MNHEY, CDR2 SVGAGI. CDR3 residues: CASSGTGSPYEQYF. The CDR3 nucleotides are TGTGCCAGCAGCGGGACAGGGAGCCCCTACGAGCAGTACTTC.

The chain joins TRBV2 to TRBJ2-4, with D unresolved. V was clipped by 6 bases and J by 0 bases, with 9 bases between them. The CDR3 length is 14 residues. From germline, CDR1 is SNHLY and CDR2 FYNNEI. This chain's CDR3 is CASSQLIAKNIQYF. The CDR3 nucleotides read TGTGCCAGCAGCCAACTCATAGCCAAAAACATTCAGTACTTC.

This rearrangement joins TRBV18 to TRBJ1-5, with 10 bases lining up with TRBD1. With 5 bases clipped from V and 6 bases from J, the junction kept 7 bases outside the gene matches. Germline loops: CDR1 KGHSH, CDR2 LQKENI. The CDR3 sequence is 15 residues long. CDR3 loop: CASSSDRGQVQPQHF. CDR3 bases: TGTGCCAGCTCATCTGACAGGGGGCAGGTTCAGCCCCAGCATTTT.

J is TRBJ1-1 and V is TRBV19; D is undetermined. V gave up 4 bases and J gave up 3 bases, with 12 bases separating them. There are 14 residues in the CDR3. Germline lookup yields CDR1 LNHDA and CDR2 SQIVND (reference sequence). The CDR3 nucleotides are TGTGCCAGTAGTAATAGGATCCGGGACACTGAAGCTTTCTTT. It codes for CASSNRIRDTEAFF. The entire variable domain, with the rest obtained from reference TRBV19 and TRBJ1-1, is as follows: DGGITQSPKYLFRKEGQNVTLSCEQNLNHDAMYWYRQDPGQGLRLIYYSQIVNDFQKGDIAEGYSVSREKKESFPLTVTSAQKNPTAFYLCASSNRIRDTEAFFGQGTRLTVV.

V and J are TRBV11-2 and TRBJ1-1, with no clear D. The CDR3 has 12 amino acids. CDR1 is SGHAT and CDR2 is FQNNGV in the germline V gene. V was clipped by 5 bases and J by 5 bases, with 9 bases between them. The CDR3, as DNA: TGTGCCAGCAGCCAACAAAGAACTGAAGCTTTCTTT. This translates into CASSQQRTEAFF.

The chain uses TRBV11-2 and TRBJ2-3; unclear D gene. The CDR3 loop spans 15 amino acids. CDR1 and CDR2 from the germline V gene are SGHAT and FQNNGV. Trimming took off 0 bases at V and 2 bases at J, with 9 bases between the two ends. In DNA, the CDR3 is TGTGCCAGCAGCTTAGATCATGGCAACACAGATACGCAGTATTTT. The encoded protein is CASSLDHGNTDTQYF.

This clone was picked up one time. The chain recombines TRBV19 with TRBJ1-1; unclear D gene. The CDR3 spans 11 residues. V was pared by 5 bases and J by 11 bases, with 12 bases between. The germline CDR1 and CDR2 sequences are LNHDA and SQIVND (reference sequence). CDR3 in amino acids: CASSSLSVAFF. DNA of the CDR3: TGTGCCAGTAGTTCCCTTAGCGTGGCTTTCTTT.

This chain links TRBV5-6 with TRBJ2-1; 9 nucleotides agree with TRBD2. The germline V gene encodes CDR1 SGHDT and CDR2 YYEEEE. After removal of 1 base from V and 15 bases from J, the junction contained 11 bases not matched to a gene. There are 14 residues in the CDR3. CDR3 sequence: CASSLRIAGAPRFF. CDR3 nucleotides: TGTGCCAGCAGCTTGAGAATAGCGGGGGCCCCTAGGTTCTTC.

V is TRBV5-1 and J is TRBJ2-5; D gene uncertain. V was trimmed by 1 base and J by 5 bases, leaving 9 bases between them. Germline V gives CDR1 SGHRS, CDR2 YFSETQ. There are 13 residues in the CDR3. The CDR3 spells CASSLISRETQYF. The CDR3 DNA reads TGCGCCAGCAGCTTGATTTCTCGGGAGACCCAGTACTTC.

DNA of the CDR3: TGTGCCAGCAGACTCGGAGGCACAGATACGCAGTATTTT. Translation: CASRLGGTDTQYF. The chain couples TRBV5-8 to TRBJ2-3; no firm D call. The germline gives CDR1 SGHTS, CDR2 YDEGEE. Trimming pared 5 bases from V and 1 base from J, leaving 8 bases between. This CDR3 is built from 13 residues.

This clone occurred once. Other DNA sequences in this specimen translate into the identical CDR3. This chain links TRBV19 with TRBJ1-1; 7 nucleotides match TRBD1. The CDR3 is 13 amino acids. CDR1 LNHDA and CDR2 SQIVND come from the germline V gene (reference sequence). Trimming at V came to 5 bases and at J to 1 base, leaving 1 base not matched to a gene. This CDR3 is CASSRQGNTEAFF. The CDR3 region has the DNA TGTGCCAGTAGTCGACAGGGGAACACTGAAGCTTTCTTT.

The chain carries TRBV14 and TRBJ2-1; D unclear. Per the germline V gene, CDR1 is SGHDN and CDR2 is FVKESK. This CDR3 contains 13 residues. V was pared by 1 base and J by 2 bases, with 3 bases between. The CDR3 DNA is TGTGCCAGCAGCCAAGGAGCCTACAATGAGCAGTTCTTC. This codes for CASSQGAYNEQFF. Based on the CDR3 plus reference TRBV14 and TRBJ2-1, the full variable domain is EAGVTQFPSHSVIEKGQTVTLRCDPISGHDNLYWYRRVMGKEIKFLLHFVKESKQDESGMPNNRFLAERTGGTYSTLKVQPAELEDSGVYFCASSQGAYNEQFFGPGTRLTVL.

This rearrangement joins TRBV15 to TRBJ1-1, with 7 bases lining up with TRBD1. Per germline, CDR1 LNHNV and CDR2 YYDKDF (reference sequence). The ends lost 0 bases at V and 11 bases at J; junction bases unmatched: 9. The CDR3 extends over 14 amino acids. CDR3 loop: CATSRDGADRVAFF. The DNA for the CDR3 is TGTGCCACCAGCAGAGATGGGGCAGACAGGGTGGCTTTCTTT.

The chain combines TRBV7-6 with TRBJ2-5; D might be TRBD1 (5 bases). V lost 5 bases and J 5 bases, leaving 15 bases between the germline ends. Germline values: CDR1 SGHVS, CDR2 FNYEAQ. This CDR3 is 14 amino acids long. The CDR3 DNA reads as TGTGCCAGCAGCCTAGGGGCAGGGCTGGAGACCCAGTACTTC. Its protein product is CASSLGAGLETQYF.

This chain uses TRBV3-1 (or the pseudogene TRBV3-2) with TRBJ1-1; TRBD1 matches at 7 bases. Losses at the gene ends were 4 bases for V and 1 base for J; bases not matched to a gene: 6. The CDR3 runs 15 residues. The V gene's germline CDR1 is LGHDT and CDR2 YNNKEL (reference sequence). The CDR3 DNA is TGTGCCAGCAGCCGCAACCGGGACAGGAACACTGAAGCTTTCTTT. This codes for CASSRNRDRNTEAFF.

The genes are TRBV3-1 (or the pseudogene TRBV3-2) and TRBJ2-1; no firm D call. The germline V gene encodes CDR1 LGHDT and CDR2 YNNKEL (reference sequence). This CDR3 contains 12 residues. V was pared by 4 bases and J by 6 bases, with 7 bases between. For the CDR3, the DNA is TGTGCCAGCAGCCTCGTCCCCAATGAGCAGTTCTTC. Its protein is CASSLVPNEQFF.

This chain connects TRBV15 to TRBJ2-2, with D possibly TRBD2 on 5 matching bases. V gave up 2 bases and J gave up 6 bases, with 16 bases separating them. The CDR3 totals 16 residues. In germline, CDR1 is LNHNV, CDR2 YYDKDF (reference sequence). CDR3 nucleotide sequence: TGTGCCACCAGCAGAAACCGGCTGCTAGCCGCCGGGGAGCTGTTTTTT. Protein sequence: CATSRNRLLAAGELFF.

V usage is TRBV7-3 and J usage is TRBJ2-5, with D perhaps matching TRBD1 (6 bases). V lost 5 bases and J lost 4, with 14 bases in between. The CDR3 sequence is 14 residues long. Germline V gives CDR1 SGHTA, CDR2 FQGTGA. The CDR3 nucleotides are TGTGCCAGCAGCCGGGGTGGGGGCCCAGAGACCCAGTACTTC. This translates into CASSRGGGPETQYF.

The J gene is TRBJ2-3, the V gene TRBV5-4, with TRBD1 matching over 8 bases. J gave up 6 bases and V 7 bases, and 16 bases lay outside the gene matches. Per germline, CDR1 SGHNT and CDR2 YYREEE (reference sequence). CDR3 size: 16 residues. This CDR3 reads CASGNFGQGVGDTQYF. In nucleotides, the CDR3 is TGTGCCAGCGGGAACTTCGGACAGGGAGTCGGGGATACGCAGTATTTT.

In this sample, this clone turned up a few times. The chain joins TRBV7-6 to TRBJ1-6; D may be TRBD1 (5 bases). The CDR3 has 12 residues. CDR1 is SGHVS, CDR2 FNYEAQ, per germline. The germline V and J ends were trimmed by 4 bases and 9 bases, with 7 bases remaining between them. The CDR3 nucleotides read TGTGCCAGCAGCTCCCAGGGTTCACCCCTCCACTTT. It codes for CASSSQGSPLHF.